This T cell receptor (beta chain) was documented in a study of cytomegalovirus exposure and HLA in healthy donors. The CDR3 loop spans 13 amino acids. V was cut by 6 bases and J by 3 bases, with 11 bases left in between. Germline V gene lookup returns CDR1 SGHTA and CDR2 FQGTGA. Profiled with immunoSEQ multiplex PCR; TCRdb holds only in-frame clones, not every one. Seen here are roughly 300,000 clones, 86% observed once, and the top ten hold approximately 0.84%. The J gene is TRBJ1-1, the V gene TRBV7-3; D gene ambiguous. The sequence derives from a woman between 18 and 30 years old in good health and CMV-seronegative. Sequenced: PBMCs. CDR3 loop: CASRTDIYTEAFF. For the CDR3, the DNA is TGTGCCAGCAGAACCGACATCTACACTGAAGCTTTCTTT.